Described below is a single T cell receptor beta chain sequence and its context. This clone was seen once. Its antigen has not been determined. Base quality data are lacking; no much larger clone is found one base away. Library generation was performed with the immunoSEQ multiplex PCR assay. The authors' analysis ran thus. A statistical classification framework was built for diagnosing cytomegalovirus status from the catalog of TCR beta chain sequences. What TCRdb holds here is the immuneACCESS table cut down to in-frame rearrangements. Part of the clones is not present; checked against another copy, under half of the missing clones reflect an unresolved V gene, and the others are unexplained. V, J and clone size were drawn from that table, and D and trimming were deduced from the DNA. For this sample the table gives fewer than 250,000 clones, of which around four fifths were detected only once. Jointly, the top ten make up around 5.4% of the sample.

This entry is derived from a study of cytomegalovirus exposure and HLA in healthy donors (dated by TCRdb to between 2016 and 2019). With respect to the entire study: According to a later analysis, one platform produced both the 100 to 150 validation repertoires and the approximately 670 repertoires of the first cohort. The study aimed to test whether signatures of past pathogen exposure could be identified by cataloging public T cell receptors. Along with the approximately 650-subject first cohort, a separate validation cohort of approximately 110 different subjects was used. The study combined high-throughput TCR immunosequencing, statistical association of individual TCRs with disease status, and machine learning to predict cytomegalovirus infection status. Broad study findings and their caveats: Subsequent analysis determined that TCRs grouped into clusters in the first cohort also showed a tendency toward co-occurrence across the approximately 110 validation repertoires, and 94% of cluster scores exceeded 0. In the study, 150 to 200 TCR beta chains were listed as associated with cytomegalovirus. All 120 or so repertoires were used to score co-occurrence in the validation cohort in a later analysis, because that analysis had no HLA typing for the cohort. In vitro tests confirmed that three of the cytomegalovirus-associated TCR beta chains recognize cytomegalovirus antigens. According to the authors, the approach could potentially be generalized to other disease states and immunological phenotypes. Most TCR sequences were seen in very few donors, while some public TCRs were found in many individuals. In both the original and validation cohorts, the classifier was reported to diagnose cytomegalovirus status with high specificity and sensitivity.

Including cysteine and phenylalanine, the CDR3 has 14 amino acids. CDR3 DNA is the only sequence kept; it has 42 bases, read in frame from the first base. CDR1 LGHNA and CDR2 YNFKEQ are derived from the germline V gene. V is clipped by 0 bases and J by 5 bases, and the sequence between their germline boundaries is 10 bases long. Donors formed part of the validation cohort, which comprised over a hundred subjects and was distinct from the first cohort of fewer than 750 subjects. The origin of this receptor is a woman aged 18-29 years in good health and CMV-seronegative. The sequence links TRBV4-2 to TRBJ1-2, with the D gene not confidently named. Sequenced sample: PBMCs. The CDR3 protein: CASSQDTVSYGYTF. The DNA sequence is given as TGTGCCAGCAGCCAAGATACGGTCTCTTATGGCTACACCTTC.